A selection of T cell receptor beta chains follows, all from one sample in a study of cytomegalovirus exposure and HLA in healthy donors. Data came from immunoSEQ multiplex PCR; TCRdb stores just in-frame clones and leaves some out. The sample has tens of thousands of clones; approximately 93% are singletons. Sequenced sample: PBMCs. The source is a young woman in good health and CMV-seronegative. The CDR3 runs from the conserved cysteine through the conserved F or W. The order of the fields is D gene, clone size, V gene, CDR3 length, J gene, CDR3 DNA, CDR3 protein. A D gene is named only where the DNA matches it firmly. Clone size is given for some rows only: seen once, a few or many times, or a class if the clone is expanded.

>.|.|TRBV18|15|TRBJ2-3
TGTGCCAGCTCACCAATGCAGGGAAAGACAGATACGCAGTATTTT
CASSPMQGKTDTQYF
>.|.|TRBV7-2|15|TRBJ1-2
TGTGCCAGCAGCTATTGGACAGCCCACAGGGATGGCTACACCTTC
CASSYWTAHRDGYTF
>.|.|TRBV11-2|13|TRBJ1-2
TGTGCCAGCAGCCCGACAGATAACTATGGCTACACCTTC
CASSPTDNYGYTF
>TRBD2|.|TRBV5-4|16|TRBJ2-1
TGTGCCAGCAGCTTGGTGGGACTAGCCCACTACAATGAGCAGTTCTTC
CASSLVGLAHYNEQFF
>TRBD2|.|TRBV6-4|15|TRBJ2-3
TGTGCCAGCAGTGAAGTTGCGGGAGGCTTAGATACGCAGTATTTT
CASSEVAGGLDTQYF
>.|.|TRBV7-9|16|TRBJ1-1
TGTGCCAGCAGCTCCCCCGCGGGGCACTATAGGTCTGAAGCTTTCTTT
CASSSPAGHYRSEAFF
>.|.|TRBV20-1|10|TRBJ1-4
TGCAGTGCCCGGAGGGAAAAACTGTTTTTT
CSARREKLFF
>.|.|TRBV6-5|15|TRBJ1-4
TGTGCCAGCAGTTACCAGGGGCAGGCCATTGAAAAACTGTTTTTT
CASSYQGQAIEKLFF
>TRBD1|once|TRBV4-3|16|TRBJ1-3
TGCGCCAGCAGCCAAACCCCTGGACAGGGTGCGGACACCATATATTTT
CASSQTPGQGADTIYF
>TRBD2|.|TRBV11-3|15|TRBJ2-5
TGTGCCAGCAGCTTAGTTGCTAGCGGGAGTGAGACCCAGTACTTC
CASSLVASGSETQYF
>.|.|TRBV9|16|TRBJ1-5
TGTGCCAGCAGCGTAGCTAGGCGCCAGGGTGACCAGCCCCAGCATTTT
CASSVARRQGDQPQHF
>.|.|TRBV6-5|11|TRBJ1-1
TGTGCCAGCAGCTCCGGCACTGAAGCTTTCTTT
CASSSGTEAFF
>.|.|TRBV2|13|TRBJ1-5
TGTGCCAGCAGTGCCAACCCCTGGGCCCCCCAGCATTTT
CASSANPWAPQHF
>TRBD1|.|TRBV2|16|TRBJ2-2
TGTGCCAGCAGTCTAATGGGACAGGGGGGCACCGGGGAGCTGTTTTTT
CASSLMGQGGTGELFF
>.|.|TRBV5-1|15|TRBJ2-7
TGCGCCAGCAGCTTGAATATGGCAGTTTCCTACGAGCAGTACTTC
CASSLNMAVSYEQYF
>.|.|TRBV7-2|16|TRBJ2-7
TGTGCCAGCAGCCGCGGGGGCCCCCAGGGGATATACGAGCAGTACTTC
CASSRGGPQGIYEQYF
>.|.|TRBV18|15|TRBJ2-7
TGTGCCAGCTCACGCAACCGGGAAATCTCCTACGAGCAGTACTTC
CASSRNREISYEQYF
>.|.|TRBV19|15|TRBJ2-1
TGTGCCAGTAGTATGCAGGGGATCTCCTACAATGAGCAGTTCTTC
CASSMQGISYNEQFF
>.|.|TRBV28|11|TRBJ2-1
TGTGCCAGCAGTTTTAGCGGTGAGCAGTTCTTC
CASSFSGEQFF
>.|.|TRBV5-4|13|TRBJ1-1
TGTGCCAGCAGCCCACGACAGCTCACTGAAGCTTTCTTT
CASSPRQLTEAFF
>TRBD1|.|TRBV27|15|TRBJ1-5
TGTGCCAGCAGTTTACGGGACAGACCCAATCAGCCCCAGCATTTT
CASSLRDRPNQPQHF
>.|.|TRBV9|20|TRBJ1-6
TGTGCCAGCAGCCCCTCAGGCCTGGGCAGGGAAAGCTCCTATAATTCACCCCTCCACTTT
CASSPSGLGRESSYNSPLHF
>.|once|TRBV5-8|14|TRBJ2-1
TGTGCCAGCAGCTTGGCACCGAGTCTCAATGAGCAGTTCTTC
CASSLAPSLNEQFF
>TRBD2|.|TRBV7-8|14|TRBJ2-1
TGTGCCAGCAGCTTTGGGGGGGGATACAATGAGCAGTTCTTC
CASSFGGGYNEQFF
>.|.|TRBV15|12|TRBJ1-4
TGTGCCACCGGCTCGCCGGGGGAAAAACTGTTTTTT
CATGSPGEKLFF
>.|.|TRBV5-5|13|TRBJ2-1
TGTGCCAGCAGCAAGCCCGAGTACAATGAGCAGTTCTTC
CASSKPEYNEQFF
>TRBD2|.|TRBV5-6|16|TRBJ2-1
TGTGCCAGCAGCCTACCGGGACTAGCGGGATCCAATGAGCAGTTCTTC
CASSLPGLAGSNEQFF
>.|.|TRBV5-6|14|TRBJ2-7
TGTGCCAGCAGCTTGTTGAGGGTTCTAAACGAGCAGTACTTC
CASSLLRVLNEQYF
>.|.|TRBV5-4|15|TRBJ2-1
TGTGCCAGCAGCCCAAAAACAGGGACCTACAATGAGCAGTTCTTC
CASSPKTGTYNEQFF
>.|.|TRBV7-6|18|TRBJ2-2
TGTGCCAGCAGCTTGAACACGGGGGGCGCGGGAAGGGCCGGGGAGCTGTTTTTT
CASSLNTGGAGRAGELFF
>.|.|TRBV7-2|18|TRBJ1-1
TGTGCCAGCAGCTTACTACCAACAGGGAGTTACAAGAACACTGAAGCTTTCTTT
CASSLLPTGSYKNTEAFF
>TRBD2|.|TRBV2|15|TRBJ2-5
TGTGCCAGCACCCAACTAGCGGGGGGGAGAGAGACCCAGTACTTC
CASTQLAGGRETQYF
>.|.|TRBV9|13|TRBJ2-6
TGTGCCAGCAGAGCTTCTGGGGCCAACGTCCTGACTTTC
CASRASGANVLTF
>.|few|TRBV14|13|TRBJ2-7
TGTGCCAGCAGCCCCCAGGGGATCTACGAGCAGTACTTC
CASSPQGIYEQYF
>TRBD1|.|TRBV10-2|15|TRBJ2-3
TGCGCCAGCACGGTTAACAGGGGGAAGACAGATACGCAGTATTTT
CASTVNRGKTDTQYF
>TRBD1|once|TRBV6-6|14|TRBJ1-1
TGTGCCAGCAGTTACGGGACAGAGAACACTGAAGCTTTCTTT
CASSYGTENTEAFF
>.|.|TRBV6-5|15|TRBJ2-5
TGTGCCAGCAGTCTACCGAGGACTCTGAGGGAGACCCAGTACTTC
CASSLPRTLRETQYF
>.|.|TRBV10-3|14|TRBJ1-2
TGTGCCATCAGTGAGCCGACAGCAGAGCGAGGCTACACCTTC
CAISEPTAERGYTF
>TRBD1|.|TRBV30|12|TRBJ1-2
TGTGCCTGGACGGGACAGCCCTATGGCTACACCTTC
CAWTGQPYGYTF
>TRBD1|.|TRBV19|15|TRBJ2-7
TGTGCCAGTAGTACCGGGACAGGGGGTTTATACGAGCAGTACTTC
CASSTGTGGLYEQYF
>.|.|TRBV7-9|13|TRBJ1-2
TGTGCCAGCCGCAAGACTAAAAACTATGGCTACACCTTC
CASRKTKNYGYTF
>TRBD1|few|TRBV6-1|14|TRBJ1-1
TGTGCCAGCAGTGGGCTGACAGGGTCCACTGAAGCTTTCTTT
CASSGLTGSTEAFF
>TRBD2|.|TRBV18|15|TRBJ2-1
TGTGCCAGCTCACTCGGACTAGCGGGTTCGGTTGAGCAGTTCTTC
CASSLGLAGSVEQFF
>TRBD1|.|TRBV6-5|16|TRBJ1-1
TGTGCCAGCAGTTACTCGCGGGACAGGTTGAACACTGAAGCTTTCTTT
CASSYSRDRLNTEAFF
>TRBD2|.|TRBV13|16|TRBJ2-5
TGTGCCAGCAGCTTCAGGGCTAGCGGGAGTGAGGAGACCCAGTACTTC
CASSFRASGSEETQYF
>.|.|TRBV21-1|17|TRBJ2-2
TGTGCCAGCAGCAACGGCTCCGGGACGGGAGTAACCGGGGAGCTGTTTTTT
CASSNGSGTGVTGELFF
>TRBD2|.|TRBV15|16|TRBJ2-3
TGTGCCACCAGCAGAGATTTAGCGGGAGTAACAGATACGCAGTATTTT
CATSRDLAGVTDTQYF
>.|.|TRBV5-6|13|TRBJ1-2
TGTGCCAGCAGTCTAATCCGGGGGTATGGCTACACCTTC
CASSLIRGYGYTF
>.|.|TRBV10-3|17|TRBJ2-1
TGTGCCATCAGTGAGTCGGTACAGGCGACGGCCTACAATGAGCAGTTCTTC
CAISESVQATAYNEQFF
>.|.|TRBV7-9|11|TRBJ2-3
TGTGCCAGCAGCTCCGCAGATACGCAGTATTTT
CASSSADTQYF
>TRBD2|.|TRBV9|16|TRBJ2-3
TGTGCCAGCAGCGTAGGACTAGCGGGGGGAGGAGATACGCAGTATTTT
CASSVGLAGGGDTQYF
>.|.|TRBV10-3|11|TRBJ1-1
TGTGCCGGGGGGGGGAACACTGAAGCTTTCTTT
CAGGGNTEAFF
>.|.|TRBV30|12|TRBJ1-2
TGTGCCGGACCCTCCGGGGGCTATGGCTACACCTTC
CAGPSGGYGYTF
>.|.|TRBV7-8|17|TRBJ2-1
TGTGCCAGCAGCCTTGGCTCCGAATTGACGGGAAACAATGAGCAGTTCTTC
CASSLGSELTGNNEQFF
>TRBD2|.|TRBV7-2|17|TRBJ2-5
TGTGCCAGCAGCTCCCGTGGCGGGGGGCCAACCCAAGAGACCCAGTACTTC
CASSSRGGGPTQETQYF